Below, 2 T cell receptor beta chains from the same sample are listed, as sequenced in a study of CD4 and CD8 cells across lung adenocarcinoma regions. MiXCR was run by TCRdb on the PCR reads, yielding one entry per CDR3 protein. The table shows around 5,500 distinct CDR3 sequences, with approximately 50% occurring only once. Sequenced material: CD4+ T cells from the margin of a lung tumor. These receptor sequences come from a male donor with lung adenocarcinoma. The CD4 and CD8 labels of this study may be unreliable.

The chain has TRBV20-1 and TRBJ2-3; D call uncertain. V lost 5 bases, J lost 3 bases, and 3 bases lay in between. The CDR3 is 10 amino acids. Germline lookup yields CDR1 DFQATT and CDR2 SNEGSKA (reference sequence). The CDR3 region has the DNA TGCAGTGCTCTGACAGATACGCAGTATTTT. This translates into CSALTDTQYF.

This clonotype showed up just a few times. The V gene is TRBV6-1, the J gene TRBJ1-1; possible D gene TRBD1, 5 bases. V was trimmed by 5 bases and J by 10 bases, leaving 14 bases between them. The CDR3 consists of 12 residues. Germline V lookup: CDR1 MNHNS, CDR2 SASEGT. The CDR3 is CASSHRGDTAFF. DNA of the CDR3: TGTGCCAGCAGTCATCGGGGGGATACAGCTTTCTTT.